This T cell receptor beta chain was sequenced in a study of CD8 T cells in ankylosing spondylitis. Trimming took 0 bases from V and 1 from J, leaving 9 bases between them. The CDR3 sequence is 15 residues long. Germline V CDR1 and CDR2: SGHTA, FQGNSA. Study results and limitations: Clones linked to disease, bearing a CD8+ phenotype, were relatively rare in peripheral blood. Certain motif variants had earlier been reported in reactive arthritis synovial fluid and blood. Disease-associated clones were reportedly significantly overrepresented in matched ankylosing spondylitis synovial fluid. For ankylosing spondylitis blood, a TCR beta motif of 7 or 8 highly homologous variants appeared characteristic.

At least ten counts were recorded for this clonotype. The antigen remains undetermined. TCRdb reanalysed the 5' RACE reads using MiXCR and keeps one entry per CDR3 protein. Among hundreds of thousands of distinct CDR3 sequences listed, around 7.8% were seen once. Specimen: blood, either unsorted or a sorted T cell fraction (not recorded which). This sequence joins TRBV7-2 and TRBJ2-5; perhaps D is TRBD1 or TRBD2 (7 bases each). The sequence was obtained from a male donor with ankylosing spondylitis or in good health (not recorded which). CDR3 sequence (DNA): TGTGCCAGCAGCTTAGCCAGGGGGGGCCAAGAGACCCAGTACTTC. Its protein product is CASSLARGGQETQYF. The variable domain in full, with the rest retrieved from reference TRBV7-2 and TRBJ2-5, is GAGVSQSPSNKVTEKGKDVELRCDPISGHTALYWYRQSLGQGLEFLIYFQGNSAPDKSGLPSDRFSAERTGGSVSTLTIQRTQQEDSAVYLCASSLARGGQETQYFGPGTRLLVL.